This T cell receptor beta chain stems from a study of vaccination and CD4 T cells after COVID-19. On the study more broadly: Post-COVID draws followed diagnosis by a median around 95 days (range 35 to 161). Cells were stimulated with overlapping spike peptide pools from SARS-CoV-2, HCoV-NL63, HCoV-OC43 and HCoV-229E.

Cultured CD4+ T-cell DNA underwent Oncomine TCR Beta short-read sequencing. TCRdb processed the PCR reads anew with MiXCR; each CDR3 protein has one entry. The data contain about 15,000 distinct CDR3 sequences, 65% to 80% of them singletons. This CDR3 has 15 residues. V dropped 3 bases and J dropped 1 base, with 12 bases sitting between them. This clonotype is large by share. Its antigen is unknown. Treatment in this sample: approximately 10-day PBMC culture with coronavirus spike peptide pools or control peptides (ViraFEST assay). Half the medium was replaced with fresh IL-2 medium on days 3 and 7. The sequencing sample was made of CD4+ T cells from blood, cultured in vitro. The chain joins TRBV12-3 or TRBV12-4 to TRBJ1-1; tentative D call: TRBD1 (5 bases). The receptor was derived from a human donor who had recovered from COVID-19. CDR3 region: CASSLRRQTNTEAFF. DNA of the CDR3: TGTGCCAGCAGTTTGAGACGACAGACGAACACTGAAGCTTTCTTT.